Listed below are T cell receptor beta chains from one sample, sequenced in a study of blood T cell repertoires in COVID-19. Here immunoSEQ multiplex PCR was the method, and the copy in TCRdb shows in-frame clones only, minus some. The sample carries over 150,000 clones, around four fifths recorded once. The sequenced sample was peripheral blood. The receptors derive from a woman of 80 years or more with COVID-19, enrolled during active disease. Each CDR3 is given with its conserved first and last residue.

>TRBV5-4|TRBJ2-2
CASSYPSGTGELFF
>TRBV27|TRBJ2-3
CASSLAAGRDTQYF
>TRBV5-1|TRBJ2-7
CASSVDGTGRREQYF
>TRBV28|TRBJ1-2
CASSLAPGGYLNYGYTF
>TRBV5-1|TRBJ2-1
CASSLVAGGYNEQFF
>TRBV5-5|TRBJ2-5
CASSGIPTGYQETQYF
>TRBV27|TRBJ1-6
CASTLRGGDRLYSPLHF
>TRBV6-5|TRBJ2-7
CASSLTGIYEQYF
>TRBV7-9|TRBJ1-2
CASSSPNYGYTF
>TRBV28|TRBJ1-5
CASSKNRGRPGQPQHF
>TRBV7-2|TRBJ1-1
CASSLGVSREAFF
>TRBV19|TRBJ2-1
CASSIGWTRYNEQFF
>TRBV5-1|TRBJ1-2
CASSLGQGRRGYTF
>TRBV27|TRBJ2-1
CASSLLGVGYNEQFF
>TRBV19|TRBJ1-4
CASSNWQGSPNEKLFF
>TRBV11-2|TRBJ1-3
CASSLDLSGNTIYF
>TRBV6-6|TRBJ2-2
CASSYGRASNTGELFF